The rows below give T cell receptor beta chains drawn from one sample of a study of radiation and T cells in renal cell carcinoma. The data were produced by immunoSEQ multiplex PCR, yet TCRdb's version contains in-frame clones alone and is incomplete. The sample shows about 100,000 clones, around 84% of them seen only once. This material consisted of blood, taken from a patient whose treatment included radiotherapy and nephrectomy. The source of these receptors is a man aged 55 to 70 with renal cell carcinoma. Each CDR3 is given with its conserved first and last residue. The D gene is left open where the match is weak. Not all rows give a size; the values are once, few, many and, for expanded clones, a class.

v_gene	j_gene	d_gene	abundance	CDR3nt	CDR3aa
TRBV28	TRBJ1-5	-	once	TGTGCCAGCAGTCCCGCGGGAGCCGGTGGCAATCAGCCCCAGCATTTT	CASSPAGAGGNQPQHF
TRBV4-1	TRBJ1-2	-	-	TGCGCCAGCAGCCTGAGCGGGGGTGGCTACACCTTC	CASSLSGGGYTF
TRBV7-7	TRBJ2-3	TRBD2	few	TGTGCCAGCAGCCCTGACGGGGGGGTCACGCAGTATTTT	CASSPDGGVTQYF
TRBV28	TRBJ1-4	-	few	TGTGCCAGCAGTTTCCGATGGGGGGTTCGGCGAAAACTGTTTTTT	CASSFRWGVRRKLFF
TRBV7-9	TRBJ2-2	-	-	TGTGCCAGCAGCTCCCCGGGACTTATCCGCGCCGGGGAGCTGTTTTTT	CASSSPGLIRAGELFF
TRBV14	TRBJ1-4	TRBD1	-	TGTGCCAGCAGCCAAGCAGTAGGGGGCTCCTTTGAAAAACTGTTTTTT	CASSQAVGGSFEKLFF
TRBV7-9	TRBJ2-5	TRBD1	-	TGTGCCAGCAGCTTACCCTGGACAGGGCTTGAGACCCAGTACTTC	CASSLPWTGLETQYF
TRBV19	TRBJ1-2	TRBD1	-	TGTGCCAGTAGTGCACAGGGGAGTACGGCCGACTATGGCTACACCTTC	CASSAQGSTADYGYTF
TRBV15	TRBJ1-2	-	-	TGTGCCACCAGCAGAGATAGTAATCTCTATGGCTACACCTTC	CATSRDSNLYGYTF
TRBV28	TRBJ2-2	-	-	TGTGCCAGCAGTTTAACCGGGATAAGCGGGGAGCTGTTTTTT	CASSLTGISGELFF
TRBV6-5	TRBJ2-6	-	-	TGTGCCAGCGGTAAAAGTGCTGGGGCCAACGTCCTGACTTTC	CASGKSAGANVLTF
TRBV28	TRBJ2-7	TRBD2	-	TGTGCCAGCAGTTTACCGGGACTAGCGACCTACGAGCAGTACTTC	CASSLPGLATYEQYF
TRBV6-1	TRBJ2-5	-	-	TGTGCCAGCAGTGGGATGGGATCCCAAGAGACCCAGTACTTC	CASSGMGSQETQYF
TRBV30	TRBJ2-5	-	once	TGTGCCTGGGTCCCTAGACAGCAAGAGACCCAGTACTTC	CAWVPRQQETQYF
TRBV5-1	TRBJ1-1	-	once	TGCGCCAGCGCCGAAACAGGGTTTGGGAACACTGAAGCTTTCTTT	CASAETGFGNTEAFF
TRBV9	TRBJ1-1	-	-	TGTGCCAGCAGCGGACCCCGTGCAGGGAACACTGAAGCTTTCTTT	CASSGPRAGNTEAFF
TRBV27	TRBJ1-2	-	-	TGTGCCAGCAGTCTGGGGTTCGGGGGCCCCCTCTCTGGCTACACCTTC	CASSLGFGGPLSGYTF
TRBV4-1	TRBJ2-3	-	-	TGCGCCAGCAGCCAAGTTGTCAGCACAGATACGCAGTATTTT	CASSQVVSTDTQYF
TRBV7-8	TRBJ2-7	TRBD2	-	TGTGCCAGCAGCGGCCTAGCGGGAGCTTACGAGCAGTACTTC	CASSGLAGAYEQYF
TRBV6-6	TRBJ2-5	-	once	TGTGCCAGCACCTCGGGCACCTCTCAAGAGACCCAGTACTTC	CASTSGTSQETQYF
TRBV5-1	TRBJ2-2	TRBD1	-	TGCGCCAGCAGCCACCAGGGGACAGGGAACACCGGGGAGCTGTTTTTT	CASSHQGTGNTGELFF
TRBV5-1	TRBJ2-5	-	-	TGCGCCAGCAGCACCGGCCCCGGACAAGAGACCCAGTACTTC	CASSTGPGQETQYF
TRBV6-1	TRBJ2-7	-	many	TGTGCCAGCAGTGTGGACGGGGGAAGCTCCTACGAGCAGTACTTC	CASSVDGGSSYEQYF
TRBV7-6	TRBJ1-2	-	-	TGTGCCAGCAGCTTAGTACCCCGGGTGACGGGCACTCCGAGAAACTATGGCTACACCTTC	CASSLVPRVTGTPRNYGYTF
TRBV18	TRBJ2-1	-	-	TGTGCCAGCTCACCCGCCCCCCGAAATGAGCAGTTCTTC	CASSPAPRNEQFF
TRBV6-1	TRBJ2-7	TRBD1	few	TGTGCCAGCAGTGGCCGGGACAGGGCTTCCTACGAGCAGTACTTC	CASSGRDRASYEQYF
TRBV5-4	TRBJ2-5	-	many	TGTGCCAGCAGCTTGGAGGCAGGGATCGGAGAGACCCAGTACTTC	CASSLEAGIGETQYF
TRBV4-2	TRBJ2-7	TRBD1	-	TGTGCCAGCAGCCAACCAACAGGGGCGGGCTCCTACGAGCAGTACTTC	CASSQPTGAGSYEQYF
TRBV7-9	TRBJ1-5	TRBD1	once	TGTGCCAGCAGCTCCAACATCGGACAGGATGGGTTTAGCAATCAGCCCCAGCATTTT	CASSSNIGQDGFSNQPQHF
TRBV19	TRBJ2-7	TRBD1	-	TGTGCCAGTAGTTCGGGACAGGGCTCCTTTACCCTTCTCGACGAGCAGTACTTC	CASSSGQGSFTLLDEQYF
TRBV28	TRBJ2-7	-	few	TGTGCCAGCAGTTTTGGGCTAGCAGGCGAGCAGTACTTC	CASSFGLAGEQYF
TRBV5-1	TRBJ1-1	TRBD1	few	TGCGCCAGCAGCTTGGCGGGACAGGCACACACTGAAGCTTTCTTT	CASSLAGQAHTEAFF
TRBV7-2	TRBJ1-5	TRBD1	once	TGTGCCAGCAGCGGACGCAGGGGGCGAATGAATCAGCCCCAGCATTTT	CASSGRRGRMNQPQHF
TRBV11-3	TRBJ2-3	TRBD2	-	TGTGCCAGCAGCAGCCGTAGCGGGAGGGCCTCAGATACGCAGTATTTT	CASSSRSGRASDTQYF
TRBV11-2	TRBJ2-2	-	-	TGTGCCAGCAGCCTCGTAAACACCGGGGAGCTGTTTTTT	CASSLVNTGELFF
TRBV11-2	TRBJ2-3	-	-	TGTGCCAGCAGCTCCTGGGCAGGGGGAGGGCCCGGCGGTACGCAGTATTTT	CASSSWAGGGPGGTQYF
TRBV9	TRBJ2-7	TRBD2	-	TGTGCCAGCAGCGGCTCCGGGACTAGTGAAGGGAGGGCCTACGAGCAGTACTTC	CASSGSGTSEGRAYEQYF
TRBV2	TRBJ1-1	TRBD1	many	TGTGCCAGCAACGAAAGGGACAGGGGAAACACTGAAGCTTTCTTT	CASNERDRGNTEAFF
TRBV27	TRBJ2-7	-	once	TGTGCCAGCAGTACCACTAGCTCCTACGAGCAGTACTTC	CASSTTSSYEQYF
TRBV13	TRBJ2-7	TRBD2	-	TGTGCCAGCAGCTTAGGCCATCTAGCGGGAGGACTGGAGCAGTACTTC	CASSLGHLAGGLEQYF
TRBV5-4	TRBJ2-5	TRBD2	once	TGTGCCAGCAGCTCGTACGGGAGGGCAGGGCAAGAGACCCAGTACTTC	CASSSYGRAGQETQYF